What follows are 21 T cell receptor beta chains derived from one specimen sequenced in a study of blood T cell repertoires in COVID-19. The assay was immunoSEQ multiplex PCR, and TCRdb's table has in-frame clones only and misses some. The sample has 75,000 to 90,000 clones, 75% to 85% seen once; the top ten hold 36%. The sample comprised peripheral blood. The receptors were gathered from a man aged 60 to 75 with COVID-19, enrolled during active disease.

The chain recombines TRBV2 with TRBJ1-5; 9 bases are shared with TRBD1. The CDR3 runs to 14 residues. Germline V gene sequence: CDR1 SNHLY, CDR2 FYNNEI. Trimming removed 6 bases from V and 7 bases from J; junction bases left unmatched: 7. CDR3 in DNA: TGTGCCAGCAGACCTGACAGGGGGGGACAGCCCCAGCATTTT. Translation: CASRPDRGGQPQHF.

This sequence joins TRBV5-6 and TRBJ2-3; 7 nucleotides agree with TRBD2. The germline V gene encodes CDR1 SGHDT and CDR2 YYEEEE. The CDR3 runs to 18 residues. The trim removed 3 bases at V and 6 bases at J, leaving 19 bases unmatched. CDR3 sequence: CASSSPLRGLQGGDTQYF. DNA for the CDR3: TGTGCCAGCAGCTCGCCACTTCGGGGACTACAAGGTGGGGATACGCAGTATTTT.

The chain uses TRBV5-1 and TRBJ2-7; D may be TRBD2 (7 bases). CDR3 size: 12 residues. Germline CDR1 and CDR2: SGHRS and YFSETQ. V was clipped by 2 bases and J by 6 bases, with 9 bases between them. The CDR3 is CASSLRGGEQYF. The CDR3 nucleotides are TGCGCCAGCAGCTTAAGGGGGGGCGAGCAGTACTTC.

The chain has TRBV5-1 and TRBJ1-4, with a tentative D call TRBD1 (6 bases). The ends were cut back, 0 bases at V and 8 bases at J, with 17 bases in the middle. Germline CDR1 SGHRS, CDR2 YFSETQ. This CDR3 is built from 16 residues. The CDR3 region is CASSLAGGASREKLFF. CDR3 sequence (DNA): TGCGCCAGCAGCTTGGCCGGGGGGGCGAGCAGAGAAAAACTGTTTTTT. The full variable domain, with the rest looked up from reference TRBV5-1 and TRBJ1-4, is KAGVTQTPRYLIKTRGQQVTLSCSPISGHRSVSWYQQTPGQGLQFLFEYFSETQRNKGNFPGRFSGRQFSNSRSEMNVSTLELGDSALYLCASSLAGGASREKLFFGSGTQLSVL.

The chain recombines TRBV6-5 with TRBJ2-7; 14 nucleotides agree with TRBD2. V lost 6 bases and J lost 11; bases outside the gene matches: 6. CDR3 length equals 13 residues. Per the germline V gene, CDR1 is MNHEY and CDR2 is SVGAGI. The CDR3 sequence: CASRPGLAGGKYF. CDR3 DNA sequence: TGTGCCAGCAGACCAGGACTAGCGGGAGGAAAGTACTTC.

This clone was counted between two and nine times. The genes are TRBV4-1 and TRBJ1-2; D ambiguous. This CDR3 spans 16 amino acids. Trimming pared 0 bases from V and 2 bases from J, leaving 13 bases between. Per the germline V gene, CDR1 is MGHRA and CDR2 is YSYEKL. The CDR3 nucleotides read TGCGCCAGCAGCCAAGAAGGCGCGGGCTCCAACTATGGCTACACCTTC. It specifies CASSQEGAGSNYGYTF.

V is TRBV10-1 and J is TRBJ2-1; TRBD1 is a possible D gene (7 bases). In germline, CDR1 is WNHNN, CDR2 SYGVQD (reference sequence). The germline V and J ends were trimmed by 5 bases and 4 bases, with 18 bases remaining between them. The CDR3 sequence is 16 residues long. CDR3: CASSQWWPGGYNEQFF. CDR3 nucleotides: TGCGCCAGCAGTCAGTGGTGGCCAGGGGGGTACAATGAGCAGTTCTTC.

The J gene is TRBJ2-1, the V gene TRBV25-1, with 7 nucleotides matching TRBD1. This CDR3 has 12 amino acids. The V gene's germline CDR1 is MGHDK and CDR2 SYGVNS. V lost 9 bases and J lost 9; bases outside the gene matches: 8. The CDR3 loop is CASKQGLGEQFF. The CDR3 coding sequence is TGTGCCAGTAAACAGGGGTTAGGTGAGCAGTTCTTC.

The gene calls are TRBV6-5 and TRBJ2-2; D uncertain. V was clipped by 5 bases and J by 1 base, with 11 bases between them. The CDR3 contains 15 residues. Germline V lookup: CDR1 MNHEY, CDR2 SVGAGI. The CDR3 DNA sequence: TGTGCCAGCAGTCCCGGGTCCGTGAACACCGGGGAGCTGTTTTTT. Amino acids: CASSPGSVNTGELFF.

CDR3 region: CASSGEDSPYEQYF. In DNA form, the CDR3 reads TGTGCCAGCAGCGGAGAGGACAGCCCCTACGAGCAGTACTTC. The J gene is TRBJ2-7, the V gene TRBV11-2, with D perhaps TRBD1 (6 bases). Germline assignment: CDR1 SGHAT and CDR2 FQNNGV. The ends were cut back, 5 bases at V and 2 bases at J, with 13 bases in the middle. CDR3 length: 14 amino acids.

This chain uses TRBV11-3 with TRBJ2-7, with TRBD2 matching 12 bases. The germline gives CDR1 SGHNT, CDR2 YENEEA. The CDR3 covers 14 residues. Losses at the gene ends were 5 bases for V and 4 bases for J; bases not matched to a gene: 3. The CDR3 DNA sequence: TGTGCCAGCAGCCTAGCGGGAGGGCCGTACGAGCAGTACTTC. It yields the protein CASSLAGGPYEQYF.

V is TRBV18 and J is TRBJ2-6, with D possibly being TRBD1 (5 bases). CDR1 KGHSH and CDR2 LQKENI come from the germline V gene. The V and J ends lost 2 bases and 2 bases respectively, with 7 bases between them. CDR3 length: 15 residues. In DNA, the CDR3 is TGTGCCAGCTCACCAACGACAGCTGGGGCCAACGTCCTGACTTTC. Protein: CASSPTTAGANVLTF.

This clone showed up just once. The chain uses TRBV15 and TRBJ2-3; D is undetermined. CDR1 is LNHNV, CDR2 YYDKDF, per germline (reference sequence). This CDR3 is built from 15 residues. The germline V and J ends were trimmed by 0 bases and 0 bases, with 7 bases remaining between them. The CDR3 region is CATSRDPTSTDTQYF. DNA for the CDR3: TGTGCCACCAGCAGAGATCCCACTAGCACAGATACGCAGTATTTT. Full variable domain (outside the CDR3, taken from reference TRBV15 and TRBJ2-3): DAMVIQNPRYQVTQFGKPVTLSCSQTLNHNVMYWYQQKSSQAPKLLFHYYDKDFNNEADTPDNFQSRRPNTSFCFLDIRSPGLGDTAMYLCATSRDPTSTDTQYFGPGTRLTVL.

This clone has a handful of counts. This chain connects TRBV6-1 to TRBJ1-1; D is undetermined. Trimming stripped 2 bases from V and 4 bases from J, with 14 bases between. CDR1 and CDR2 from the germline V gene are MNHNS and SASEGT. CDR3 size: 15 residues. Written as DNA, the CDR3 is TGTGCCAGCAGTGAAATTGAGGGTTTTGGCACTGAAGCTTTCTTT. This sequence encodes CASSEIEGFGTEAFF.

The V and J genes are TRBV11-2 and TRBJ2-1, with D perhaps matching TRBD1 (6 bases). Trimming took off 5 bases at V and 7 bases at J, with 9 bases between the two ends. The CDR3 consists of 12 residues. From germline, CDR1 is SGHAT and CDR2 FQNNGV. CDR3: CASSDQGNEQFF. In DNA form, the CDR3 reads TGTGCCAGCAGCGACCAGGGGAATGAGCAGTTCTTC.

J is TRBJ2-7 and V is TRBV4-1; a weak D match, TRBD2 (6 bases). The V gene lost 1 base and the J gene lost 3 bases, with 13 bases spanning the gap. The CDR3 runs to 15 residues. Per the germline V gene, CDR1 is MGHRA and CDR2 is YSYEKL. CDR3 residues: CASSQGQGSGYEQYF. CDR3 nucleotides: TGCGCCAGCAGCCAAGGTCAGGGTAGCGGCTACGAGCAGTACTTC.

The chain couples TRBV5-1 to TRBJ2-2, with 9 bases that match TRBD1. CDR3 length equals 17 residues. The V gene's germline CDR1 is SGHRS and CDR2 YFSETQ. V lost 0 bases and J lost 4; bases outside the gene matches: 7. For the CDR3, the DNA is TGCGCCAGCAGCTTGGAAGGGACAGGGCTTGGCACCGGGGAGCTGTTTTTT. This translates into CASSLEGTGLGTGELFF.

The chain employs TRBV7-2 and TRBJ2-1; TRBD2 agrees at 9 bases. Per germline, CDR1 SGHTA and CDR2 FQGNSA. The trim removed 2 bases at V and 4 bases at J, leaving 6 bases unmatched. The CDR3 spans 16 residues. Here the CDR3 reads CASSLINSGGYNEQFF. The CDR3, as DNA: TGTGCCAGCAGCTTAATTAATAGCGGGGGATACAATGAGCAGTTCTTC.

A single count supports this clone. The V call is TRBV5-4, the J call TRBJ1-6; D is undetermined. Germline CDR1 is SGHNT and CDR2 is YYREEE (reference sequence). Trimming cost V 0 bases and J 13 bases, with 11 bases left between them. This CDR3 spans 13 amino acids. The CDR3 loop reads CASSLAAGPPLHF. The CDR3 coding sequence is TGTGCCAGCAGCTTGGCGGCGGGCCCCCCCCTCCACTTT.

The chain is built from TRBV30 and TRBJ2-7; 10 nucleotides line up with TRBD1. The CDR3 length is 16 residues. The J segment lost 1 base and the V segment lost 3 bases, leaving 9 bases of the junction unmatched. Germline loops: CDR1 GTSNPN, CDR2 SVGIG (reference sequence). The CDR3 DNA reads TGTGCCTGGAGCCACCCGGGGGACAGGGGATCCTACGAGCAGTACTTC. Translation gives CAWSHPGDRGSYEQYF.

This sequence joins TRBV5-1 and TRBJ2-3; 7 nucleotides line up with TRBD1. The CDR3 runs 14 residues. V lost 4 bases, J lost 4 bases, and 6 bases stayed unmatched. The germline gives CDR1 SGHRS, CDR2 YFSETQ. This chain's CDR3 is CASSELTGSDTQYF. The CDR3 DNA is TGCGCCAGCAGCGAACTGACAGGGTCAGATACGCAGTATTTT.